Listed here is a single TCR beta chain. This sample is drawn from a study of blood T cell repertoires in COVID-19. Whole-study context: From the United States, Italy and Spain came samples of acute and convalescent COVID-19. T cells, B-cell-depleted T cells, or PBMCs supplied cDNA or gDNA.

CDR1 and CDR2 (germline): SGDLS, YYNGEE. V was trimmed by 4 bases and J by 7 bases, leaving 15 bases between them. The CDR3 extends over 14 amino acids. Here immunoSEQ multiplex PCR was the method, and the copy in TCRdb shows in-frame clones only, minus some. The sample has just over 350,000 clones; roughly 84% are singletons. Participants had their cohort set by participant-reported clinical history. Material: PBMCs or T cells enriched from blood (not recorded which). The TCR was taken from a woman aged 30 to 39 who had recovered from COVID-19. The genes are TRBV9 and TRBJ1-5, with a possible D match to TRBD1 (5 bases). The CDR3 DNA reads as TGTGCCAGCAGCCCCGGCCCGGGGGACCAGCCCCAGCATTTT. It translates to CASSPGPGDQPQHF.